In this sample, the clone carrying this T cell receptor beta chain turned up once. The germline V gene encodes CDR1 SGHDT and CDR2 YYEEEE. The CDR3 has 16 residues. Trimming left V 4 bases short and J 5 bases short, with 20 bases between. The naive gate required viable CD3+CD4+ or CD3+CD8+ cells with CCR7+CD45RA+CD45RO-CD95-CD27+CD28+ phenotype. This table comes from immunoSEQ multiplex PCR, and its TCRdb copy is limited to in-frame clones, with some not included. Here the sample spans about 31,000 clones, around nine tenths being singletons. This specimen comes from a study of T cells after posttransplantation cyclophosphamide.

The TCR was taken from an older woman in good health, CMV-negative, and a related stem cell transplant donor. This chain links TRBV5-6 with TRBJ2-3; weak D call: TRBD2 (6 bases). Sequenced sample: naive CD4+ T cells sorted from PBMCs. CDR3 loop: CASSVYRDSRGDTQYF. The CDR3 region has the DNA TGTGCCAGCAGCGTTTATCGGGACTCCAGAGGAGATACGCAGTATTTT.